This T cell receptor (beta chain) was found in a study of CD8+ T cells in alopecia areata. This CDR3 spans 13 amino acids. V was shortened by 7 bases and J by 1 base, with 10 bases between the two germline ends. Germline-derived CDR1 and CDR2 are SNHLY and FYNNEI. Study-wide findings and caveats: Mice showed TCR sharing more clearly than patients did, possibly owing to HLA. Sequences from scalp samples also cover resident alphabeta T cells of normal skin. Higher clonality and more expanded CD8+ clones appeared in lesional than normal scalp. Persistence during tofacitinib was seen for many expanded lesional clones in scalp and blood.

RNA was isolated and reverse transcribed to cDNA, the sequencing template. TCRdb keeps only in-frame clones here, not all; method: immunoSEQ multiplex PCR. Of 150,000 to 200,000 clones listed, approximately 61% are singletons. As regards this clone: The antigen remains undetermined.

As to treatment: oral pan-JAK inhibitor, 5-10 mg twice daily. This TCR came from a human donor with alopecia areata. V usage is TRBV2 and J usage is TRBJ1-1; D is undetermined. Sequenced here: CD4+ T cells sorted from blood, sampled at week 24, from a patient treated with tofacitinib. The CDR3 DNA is TGTGCCAGCAACCTTCTTGGGAACACTGAAGCTTTCTTT. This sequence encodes CASNLLGNTEAFF.